This T cell receptor beta chain was obtained from a study of CD8+ T cells in alopecia areata. At the level of the study: Spontaneously alopecic C3H/HeJ graft donors, about 6-12 months old, gave skin to roughly 7-11-week-old female C3H/HeJ mice.

cDNA serving as the sequencing template came from extracted, reverse transcribed RNA. Libraries were prepared by immunoSEQ multiplex PCR; TCRdb keeps only in-frame clonotypes and omits some of them. In total the sample includes approximately 300,000 clones, none of them seen once. In this sample, this clone turned up a few times. The gene names here belong to mouse. The sequence runs out 4 residues before the end of the CDR3; the remainder is reconstructed from the germline J gene. CD4, CD8alpha, NKG2D, NKG2ACE and other markers guided sorting of pooled cutaneous lymph node cells. This CDR3 has 13 residues. CDR1 is LGHNA and CDR2 is YNLKQL in the germline V gene (reference sequence). Losses at the gene ends were 4 bases for V and 3 bases for J; bases not matched to a gene: 2.

This clonotype was sampled from a C3H/HeJ mouse with alopecia areata. As its MHC haplotype, the strain has H2-k. The material sequenced was CD4+ T cells sorted from a lymph node. The genes are TRBV5 and TRBJ2-7, with TRBD2 matching over 8 bases. The DNA read from the CDR3 is TGTGCCAGCAGCCCACTGGGGGACTAT. As protein: CASSPLGDY. The full CDR3 reads CASSPLGDYEQYF.